This TCR beta chain was retrieved from a study of OX40 agonist ivuxolimab in advanced cancers. The V end was cut by 0 bases, the J end by 1 base, with 9 bases between. Germline CDR1 and CDR2: KGHSH and LQKENI. The CDR3 runs 15 residues. In regard to this clone: Its specificity is not known.

Sequencing was performed with immunoSEQ multiplex PCR; in TCRdb, only in-frame clones are kept and a portion is missing. The table shows about 76,000 clones, with 88% occurring only once. Study results and limitations: Fewer expanded clones were found on average in CD4+ than in CD8+ T cells. Both CD4+ and CD8+ T cell populations in blood had undergone clonal expansion by week 6 at 0.1 to 3.0 mg/kg.

This sequence originates from an adult with an advanced solid tumor such as melanoma, head and neck, liver or kidney cancer. V is TRBV18 and J is TRBJ2-5; D is possibly TRBD2 (5 bases). This material consisted of CD4+ or CD8+ T cells sorted from blood, taken in a trial of the OX40 agonist ivuxolimab. The CDR3 loop is CASSPPSRGQETQYF. DNA of the CDR3: TGTGCCAGCTCACCACCGTCCCGGGGCCAAGAGACCCAGTACTTC.